One sample yielded the 8 T cell receptor beta chains listed below, sequenced in a study of blood T cell repertoires in COVID-19. Assay used: immunoSEQ multiplex PCR; TCRdb lists only in-frame clones, some missing. The sample yields about 200,000 clones, 85% to 90% seen once. Sample: peripheral blood. These receptors were taken from a man in his fifties or sixties with acute or convalescent COVID-19.

V is TRBV7-8 and J is TRBJ2-7; D gene uncertain. Trimming left V 1 base short and J 0 bases short, with 7 bases between. Germline CDR1 reads SGHVS; CDR2 reads FQNEAQ. This CDR3 spans 14 amino acids. CDR3 DNA: TGTGCCAGCAGCTTAGAAGAGAGCTCCTACGAGCAGTACTTC. Protein: CASSLEESSYEQYF.

This rearrangement joins TRBV12-3 or TRBV12-4 to TRBJ2-1, with 10 bases lining up with TRBD2. V lost 6 bases to trimming and J lost 7 bases; unmatched junction nucleotides: 3. The CDR3 is 13 amino acids. CDR3 sequence reads: CASRLAGENEQFF. In DNA form, the CDR3 reads TGTGCCAGCAGGCTAGCGGGGGAGAATGAGCAGTTCTTC.

This sequence joins TRBV6-5 and TRBJ2-4; D perhaps matches TRBD1 (5 bases). Germline V CDR1 and CDR2: MNHEY, SVGAGI. V shed 4 bases and J shed 5 bases, with 15 bases lying between them. The length of the CDR3 is 15 residues. CDR3 in DNA: TGTGCCAGCAGTTCCCAGTCCCAAGGGGAAAACATTCAGTACTTC. It yields the protein CASSSQSQGENIQYF.

The V call is TRBV5-4, the J call TRBJ1-6; 7 nucleotides match TRBD1. CDR3 length equals 13 residues. Per germline, CDR1 SGHNT and CDR2 YYREEE (reference sequence). J was trimmed by 3 bases and V by 9 bases; bases with no gene match: 3. The chain's CDR3 is CAIGDSYNSPLHF. For the CDR3, the DNA is TGTGCCATCGGGGACAGCTATAATTCACCCCTCCACTTT.

The chain combines TRBV7-6 with TRBJ2-7; 7 bases are shared with TRBD1. The V and J ends lost 1 base and 2 bases, in that order; junction bases with no gene match: 8. The CDR3 runs to 16 residues. Germline V gene data show CDR1 as SGHVS and CDR2 as FNYEAQ. The DNA of the CDR3 is TGTGCCAGCAGCTTAGGAGGGGGCAGGAGCACCTACGAGCAGTACTTC. This sequence encodes CASSLGGGRSTYEQYF. Full variable domain (remainder filled in from reference TRBV7-6 and TRBJ2-7): GAGVSQSPRYKVTKRGQDVALRCDPISGHVSLYWYRQALGQGPEFLTYFNYEAQQDKSGLPNDRFSAERPEGSISTLTIQRTEQRDSAMYRCASSLGGGRSTYEQYFGPGTRLTVT.

The gene calls are TRBV12-2 and TRBJ1-1; TRBD1, the table's D call, was not compared with the DNA. TRBV12-2 is a pseudogene. The CDR3 is made up of 19 amino acids. CDR3 coding DNA: TGTGCAAGTCGCTTAATTTTCCGACAGGGGACCCCCTCGAACACTGAAGCTTTCTTT. Its translation: CASRLIFRQGTPSNTEAFF.

The chain recombines TRBV15 with TRBJ2-7; weak D call: TRBD2 (5 bases). V was trimmed by 0 bases and J by 2 bases, leaving 14 bases between them. The CDR3 contains 16 residues. Germline values: CDR1 LNHNV, CDR2 YYDKDF (reference sequence). The CDR3 DNA is TGTGCCACCAGCAGAGACGGATTGGGAGTTGCCTACGAGCAGTACTTC. Residues: CATSRDGLGVAYEQYF.

This clone was seen more than once but under ten times. V gene TRBV2 combines with J gene TRBJ1-1; D gene ambiguous. The CDR3 is made up of 13 amino acids. Deletions cut 7 bases from V and 1 base from J, with 10 bases between. Germline V CDR1 and CDR2: SNHLY, FYNNEI. The CDR3 protein is CASKAVENTEAFF. The CDR3 DNA follows: TGTGCCAGCAAAGCGGTAGAGAACACTGAAGCTTTCTTT.